This TCR beta chain is from a study of T-cell reconstitution after alpha-beta-depleted transplantation in children. Study-level points and caveats: From surviving recipient T cells and thymic progenitors came the high day-60 TCRbeta diversity observed in some patients. A year post-transplant, T-cell counts and diversity derived mostly from newly produced T cells. It was reported that alpha-beta T cells came from several hundred expanded graft clones (about two months after transplant).

Concerning this clonotype: Antigen unknown.

Preparation of the TCRbeta library involved a method that used unique molecular identifiers. TCRdb independently ran MiXCR on the PCR reads; one entry per CDR3 protein. This sample has around 500,000 distinct CDR3 sequences, with more than 20% found just once. Germline CDR1 is SGHTA and CDR2 is FQGNSA. CDR3 length: 15 residues. Trimming cost V 6 bases and J 0 bases, with 14 bases left between them. The rearrangement joins TRBV7-2 to TRBJ2-5; the D gene is possibly TRBD2 (7 bases). The receptor was derived from a boy less than two years old who had a stem cell transplant for acute myeloid leukemia, so the T cells may come from the graft donor. Sequences were derived from PBMCs, mostly from graft donor cells, sampled 360 days after TCRalphabeta/CD19-depleted stem cell transplant. CDR3 in DNA: TGTGCCAGCAGGCCAAAGGGGGGGTACCAAGAGACCCAGTACTTC. Protein product: CASRPKGGYQETQYF.